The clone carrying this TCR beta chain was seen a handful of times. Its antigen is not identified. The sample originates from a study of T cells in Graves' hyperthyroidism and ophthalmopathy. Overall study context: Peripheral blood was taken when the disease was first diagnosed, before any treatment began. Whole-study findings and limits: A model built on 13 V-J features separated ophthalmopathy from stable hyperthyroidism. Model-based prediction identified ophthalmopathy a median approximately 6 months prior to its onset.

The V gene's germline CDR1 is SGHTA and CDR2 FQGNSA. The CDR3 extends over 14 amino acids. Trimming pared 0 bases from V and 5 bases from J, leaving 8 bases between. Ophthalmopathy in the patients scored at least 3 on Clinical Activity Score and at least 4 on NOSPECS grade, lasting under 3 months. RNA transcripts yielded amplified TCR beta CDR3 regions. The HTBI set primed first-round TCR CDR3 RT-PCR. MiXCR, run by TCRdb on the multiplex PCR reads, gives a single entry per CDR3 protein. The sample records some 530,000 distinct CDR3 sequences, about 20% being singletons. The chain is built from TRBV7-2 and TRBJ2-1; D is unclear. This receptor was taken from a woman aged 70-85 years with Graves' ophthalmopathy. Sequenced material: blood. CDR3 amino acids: CASSLASLDNEQFF. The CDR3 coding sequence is TGTGCCAGCAGCTTAGCGTCGTTGGACAATGAGCAGTTCTTC.